The 26 T cell receptor beta chains reported below all come from one sample, sequenced in a study of T-cell reconstitution after alpha-beta-depleted transplantation in children. A TCRbeta library incorporating unique molecular identifiers was prepared. A single record per CDR3 protein comes from TCRdb applying MiXCR to the PCR reads. The repertoire holds 300,000 to 350,000 distinct CDR3 sequences, with 15% to 20% as singletons. Sequencing was performed on PBMCs, mostly from graft donor cells, taken 360 days after TCRalphabeta/CD19-depleted stem cell transplant. These receptors were obtained from a male patient between 2 and 9 years old who had a stem cell transplant for acute lymphoblastic leukemia, so the T cells may come from the graft donor.

The rearrangement uses TRBV6-2 or TRBV6-3 and TRBJ2-5; possible D gene TRBD1, 6 bases. V was clipped by 6 bases and J by 2 bases, with 10 bases between them. Germline V gene data show CDR1 as MNHEY and CDR2 as SVGEGT. The length of the CDR3 is 13 residues. As DNA, the CDR3 is TGTGCCAGCAGATGGACAGTGCAAGAGACCCAGTACTTC. It yields the protein CASRWTVQETQYF.

The chain links TRBV12-3 or TRBV12-4 to TRBJ2-3, with unresolved D. Deletions cut 2 bases from V and 5 bases from J, with 8 bases between. This CDR3 comprises 13 residues. The CDR3 loop reads CASSLRRKDTQYF. CDR3 nucleotides: TGTGCCAGCAGTTTAAGAAGGAAAGATACGCAGTATTTT.

V is TRBV9 and J is TRBJ1-1; D is unresolved. The germline V gene has CDR1 SGDLS and CDR2 YYNGEE. Trimming stripped 4 bases from V and 3 bases from J, with 13 bases between. CDR3 length: 14 amino acids. DNA for the CDR3: TGTGCCAGCAGCCCCCCCGAGGTGGACACTGAAGCTTTCTTT. This encodes CASSPPEVDTEAFF.

The chain carries TRBV4-1 and TRBJ1-1; 7 nucleotides agree with TRBD1. There are 16 residues in the CDR3. The V segment lost 0 bases and the J segment 0 bases; nucleotides outside the gene matches: 4. Germline values: CDR1 MGHRA, CDR2 YSYEKL. The CDR3 loop is CASSQDRQGLNTEAFF. DNA of the CDR3: TGCGCCAGCAGCCAAGATCGACAGGGTTTGAACACTGAAGCTTTCTTT.

This clonotype was recorded many times. The chain combines TRBV5-1 with TRBJ1-2, with TRBD1 matching over 8 bases. The CDR3 is 17 amino acids. V dropped 3 bases and J dropped 0; count of bases not matched to a gene: 10. Germline V lookup: CDR1 SGHRS, CDR2 YFSETQ. CDR3 sequence: CASSSWTGREANYGYTF. The CDR3 DNA is TGCGCCAGCAGCTCGTGGACAGGGCGAGAAGCTAACTATGGCTACACCTTC.

The V gene is TRBV5-6, the J gene TRBJ2-5; a possible D gene is TRBD2 (5 bases). The germline CDR1 and CDR2 sequences are SGHDT and YYEEEE. Deletions cut 3 bases from V and 1 base from J, with 13 bases between. CDR3 length equals 15 residues. The CDR3 region has the DNA TGTGCCAGCAGCTCTAAATTGGGAGTCCAAGAGACCCAGTACTTC. Translation gives CASSSKLGVQETQYF.

The chain has TRBV20-1 and TRBJ2-1; TRBD2 might be the D (5 bases). The V end lost 3 bases, the J end lost 15 bases, and 18 bases lay between the germline ends. Germline CDR1 DFQATT, CDR2 SNEGSKA (reference sequence). The CDR3 extends over 12 amino acids. For the CDR3, the DNA is TGCAGTGCTAGCTCGAGGTGGGAGCGCTCGTTCTTC. Its protein is CSASSRWERSFF.

This chain joins TRBV4-3 and TRBJ2-7, with D perhaps matching TRBD1 (7 bases). Germline V gene data show CDR1 as LGHNA and CDR2 as YSLEER. The CDR3 covers 20 residues. Trimming removed 0 bases from V and 4 bases from J, with 28 bases in between. CDR3: CASSQEGGTTGALHSYEQYF. As DNA, the CDR3 is TGCGCCAGCAGCCAAGAGGGGGGTACTACAGGGGCCCTCCACTCATACGAGCAGTACTTC.

This chain links TRBV5-6 with TRBJ2-1, with a possible D match to TRBD2 (5 bases). Trimming cost V 4 bases and J 2 bases, with 16 bases left between them. This CDR3 comprises 16 residues. The germline CDR1 and CDR2 sequences are SGHDT and YYEEEE. The CDR3 is CASSSSDFRTYNEQFF. The CDR3 DNA sequence: TGTGCCAGCAGCAGCTCGGACTTCCGAACCTACAATGAGCAGTTCTTC.

This clonotype was seen a handful of times. The chain's CDR3 is CASSYRGRWDYGYTF. Here the CDR3 DNA reads TGTGCCAGCAGTTACCGCGGCAGGTGGGACTATGGCTACACCTTC. V and J are TRBV6-5 and TRBJ1-2; unclear D gene. V gave up 2 bases and J gave up 3 bases, with 13 bases separating them. The CDR3 is made up of 15 amino acids. The V gene's germline CDR1 is MNHEY and CDR2 SVGAGI.

The V and J genes are TRBV25-1 and TRBJ2-7, with D uncertain. Germline values: CDR1 MGHDK, CDR2 SYGVNS. V lost 1 base and J 2 bases, leaving 12 bases between the germline ends. This CDR3 is built from 15 residues. CDR3 sequence (DNA): TGTGCCAGCAGTGAATTCGGACGTCCGACCTACGAGCAGTACTTC. Translating it yields CASSEFGRPTYEQYF.

This clonotype turned up a few times. The chain couples TRBV7-2 to TRBJ2-2; the D is unclear. The CDR3 sequence is 14 residues long. The V gene lost 1 base and the J gene lost 4 bases, with 7 bases spanning the gap. From germline, CDR1 is SGHTA and CDR2 FQGNSA. In nucleotides, the CDR3 is TGTGCCAGCAGCTTAGTCAGGACCACCGGGGAGCTGTTTTTT. Translation: CASSLVRTTGELFF.

The DNA for the CDR3 is TGTGCCAGCAGCTTAGCGGGACTAGCGGGAGTTGGAGAGACCCAGTACTTC. Residues: CASSLAGLAGVGETQYF. The chain couples TRBV7-6 to TRBJ2-5, with TRBD2 matching over 14 bases. CDR1 is SGHVS, CDR2 FNYEAQ, per germline. The V segment lost 0 bases and the J segment 4 bases; nucleotides outside the gene matches: 4. This CDR3 region has 17 residues.

This clonotype was seen more than once but under ten times. The chain carries TRBV28 and TRBJ2-7, with 7 bases matching TRBD1. Looked up from germline, CDR1 is MDHEN and CDR2 is SYDVKM. This CDR3 is built from 16 residues. Trimming cost V 3 bases and J 4 bases; bases outside gene matches: 12. The CDR3 spells CASSFVGTEVPYEQYF. The CDR3 DNA reads as TGTGCCAGCAGTTTCGTCGGGACAGAGGTCCCTTACGAGCAGTACTTC. The complete variable domain, with remaining parts taken from reference TRBV28 and TRBJ2-7, reads DVKVTQSSRYLVKRTGEKVFLECVQDMDHENMFWYRQDPGLGLRLIYFSYDVKMKEKGDIPEGYSVSREKKERFSLILESASTNQTSMYLCASSFVGTEVPYEQYFGPGTRLTVT.

The chain recombines TRBV12-3 or TRBV12-4 with TRBJ1-5; maybe TRBD1 (6 bases). V dropped 3 bases and J dropped 4 bases, with 10 bases sitting between them. The CDR3 sequence is 14 residues long. The CDR3 spells CASSFEGGNQPQHF. DNA for the CDR3: TGTGCCAGCAGTTTTGAGGGGGGGAATCAGCCCCAGCATTTT.

This clonotype has just a few counts. This chain joins TRBV3-1 and TRBJ1-1; D ambiguous. CDR3 length: 14 residues. The germline V and J ends were trimmed by 1 base and 2 bases, with 8 bases remaining between them. Germline CDR1 is LGHDT and CDR2 is YNNKEL (reference sequence). The CDR3 is CASSQVPFNTEAFF. In DNA, the CDR3 is TGTGCCAGCAGCCAAGTTCCGTTTAACACTGAAGCTTTCTTT.

There are a few counts of this clonotype. The chain carries TRBV5-5 and TRBJ2-5; D is undetermined. The CDR3 totals 12 residues. Germline V gene lookup returns CDR1 SGHKS and CDR2 YYEKEE (reference sequence). V was clipped by 5 bases and J by 4 bases, with 9 bases between them. The CDR3 coding sequence is TGTGCCAGCAGAGCCTTGGGAGAGACCCAGTACTTC. The encoded protein is CASRALGETQYF.

The chain has TRBV10-3 and TRBJ2-5; D is unresolved. Deletions cut 2 bases from V and 0 bases from J, with 16 bases between. This CDR3 has 17 amino acids. Germline V gene lookup returns CDR1 ENHRY and CDR2 SYGVKD. The CDR3 coding sequence is TGTGCCATCAGTGAGACCCTTAAACGGGCTCACCAAGAGACCCAGTACTTC. This encodes CAISETLKRAHQETQYF.

V and J are TRBV21-1 and TRBJ2-7; TRBD1 is the table's D call, not checked against the DNA. TRBV21-1 constitutes a pseudogene. CDR3 length: 14 amino acids. The CDR3 nucleotides read TGTGCCAGCATTACAGGGGAAAAAGGGTACGAGCAGTACTTC. As protein: CASITGEKGYEQYF.

Many counts were recorded for this clonotype. The chain links TRBV12-3 or TRBV12-4 to TRBJ2-2, with 9 bases matching TRBD1. This CDR3 spans 16 amino acids. The trim removed 5 bases at V and 9 bases at J, leaving 13 bases unmatched. DNA for the CDR3: TGTGCCAGCAGTACAAGACAGGGGGTTGTTTCTAGGGAGCTGTTTTTT. Residues: CASSTRQGVVSRELFF.

This chain joins TRBV9 and TRBJ2-1; tentatively, D is TRBD1 or TRBD2 (5 bases each). V gave up 1 base and J gave up 1 base, with 15 bases separating them. From germline, CDR1 is SGDLS and CDR2 YYNGEE. CDR3 length equals 17 residues. The CDR3 reads CASSVRGDRVSYNEQFF. CDR3 in DNA: TGTGCCAGCAGCGTACGGGGCGATAGGGTTTCCTACAATGAGCAGTTCTTC. The complete variable domain, with remaining parts taken from reference TRBV9 and TRBJ2-1, reads DSGVTQTPKHLITATGQRVTLRCSPRSGDLSVYWYQQSLDQGLQFLIQYYNGEERAKGNILERFSAQQFPDLHSELNLSSLELGDSALYFCASSVRGDRVSYNEQFFGPGTRLTVL.

This chain joins TRBV3-1 and TRBJ2-3; D not resolved. CDR1 LGHDT and CDR2 YNNKEL come from the germline V gene (reference sequence). The CDR3 runs to 14 residues. V gave up 5 bases and J gave up 6 bases, with 15 bases separating them. CDR3 nucleotides: TGTGCCAGCAGCTCAGGCCCCTGGGCGGATACGCAGTATTTT. Its translation is CASSSGPWADTQYF.

V and J are TRBV20-1 and TRBJ2-1, with 13 nucleotides matching TRBD2. Germline CDR1 and CDR2: DFQATT and SNEGSKA (reference sequence). The CDR3 extends over 18 amino acids. The CDR3 DNA reads TGCTGGGCTCAGAGGGAGGGACTAGCGGGACCCTCCTACAATGAGCAGTTCTTC. This sequence encodes CWAQREGLAGPSYNEQFF.

The V gene is TRBV6-2 or TRBV6-3, the J gene TRBJ2-5, with D uncertain. Trimming pared 8 bases from V and 6 bases from J, leaving 13 bases between. The CDR3 has 12 amino acids. Germline CDR1 and CDR2: MNHEY and SVGEGT. CDR3 protein: CASDFPVKTQYF. In nucleotides, the CDR3 is TGTGCCAGCGATTTCCCGGTGAAGACCCAGTACTTC.

The V gene is TRBV15, the J gene TRBJ1-5; D might be TRBD1 (6 bases). The V end lost 0 bases, the J end lost 7 bases, and 25 bases lay between the germline ends. Germline CDR1 and CDR2: LNHNV and YYDKDF (reference sequence). The CDR3 is 19 residues long. The CDR3 nucleotides are TGTGCCACCAGCAGAGATGCTATTGAGACAGGCAACTTGGGGCAGCCCCAGCATTTT. It codes for CATSRDAIETGNLGQPQHF.

This clonotype was counted between two and nine times. The chain is built from TRBV29-1 and TRBJ2-5; D is ambiguous. V dropped 3 bases and J dropped 2 bases, with 13 bases sitting between them. This CDR3 comprises 14 residues. Per germline, CDR1 SQVTM and CDR2 ANQGSEA. Here the CDR3 reads CSVERPLGQETQYF. The CDR3 bases are TGCAGCGTTGAGCGGCCCCTAGGTCAAGAGACCCAGTACTTC.